This T cell receptor (beta chain) emerged from a study of T cells after yellow fever vaccination. Researchers made TCR cDNA using 5'RACE template switching, and this step added a universal primer site and UMIs. TCRdb ran MiXCR on the 5' RACE reads and lists one entry per CDR3 protein. This sample yields under 200,000 distinct CDR3 sequences, of which 6% to 7.5% are seen a single time; over 2% belongs to the top ten. Germline V gives CDR1 LGHNA, CDR2 YSLEER. V shed 0 bases and J 4 bases; nucleotides not matched to a gene: 9. This CDR3 region has 18 residues. Study-wide results and limits: The secondary response was weaker but peaked faster, day 5 versus 15. Post-booster repertoires contained most primary-vaccination clones again (roughly 95% CD4, roughly 90% CD8). A small share of clonotypes appeared in both CD4 and CD8 compartments.

Comments on this clonotype: The antigen is unknown.

This chain links TRBV4-3 with TRBJ2-6, with 7 bases that match TRBD1. The sequence came from a man aged 18 to 30 who received the YFV17D yellow fever vaccine. The input for sequencing was CD4+ T cells sorted from PBMCs, taken more than 4 days after the first yellow fever vaccination. The chain's CDR3 is CASSQEGHRGPGANVLTF. As DNA, the CDR3 is TGCGCCAGCAGCCAAGAAGGGCACAGGGGTCCCGGGGCCAACGTCCTGACTTTC.